Listed below are T cell receptor beta chains from one sample, sequenced in a study of blood T cell repertoires in COVID-19. Using immunoSEQ multiplex PCR, the repertoire was profiled, and TCRdb retains in-frame clones only, with some absent. In the table there are 270,000 or so clones, 85% of which are singletons. Sequenced sample: peripheral blood. All receptors come from a human donor in a cohort sampled during active COVID-19. Each CDR3 is given with its conserved first and last residue. The order of the fields is CDR3 DNA, CDR3 protein, V gene, D gene, CDR3 length, J gene, clone size. D genes are given only for firm matches. For some rows the clone size is stated as once, few or many, or as a class when expanded; others skip it.

CDR3nt: TGTGCCAGCAGTGTCAGCGGGAGATACGAGCAGTACTTC
CDR3aa: CASSVSGRYEQYF
v_gene: TRBV2
d_gene: TRBD2
len: 13
j_gene: TRBJ2-7
abundance: .

CDR3nt: TGTGCCAGCAGCCCCCTCGGGGAGAGGCGCTCCTACAATGAGCAGTTCTTC
CDR3aa: CASSPLGERRSYNEQFF
v_gene: TRBV11-2
d_gene: .
len: 17
j_gene: TRBJ2-1
abundance: few

CDR3nt: TGTGCCAGCGGCCAAACAGGGGGCGCCGAGCAGTACTTC
CDR3aa: CASGQTGGAEQYF
v_gene: TRBV7-9
d_gene: TRBD1
len: 13
j_gene: TRBJ2-7
abundance: few

CDR3nt: TGTGCCAGCTTCGACAGGGACCAAGAGACCCAGTACTTC
CDR3aa: CASFDRDQETQYF
v_gene: TRBV7-8
d_gene: TRBD1
len: 13
j_gene: TRBJ2-5
abundance: .

CDR3nt: TGTGCCATCAGTGACAGGGGGCACAATGAGCAGTTCTTC
CDR3aa: CAISDRGHNEQFF
v_gene: TRBV10-3
d_gene: TRBD1
len: 13
j_gene: TRBJ2-1
abundance: .

CDR3nt: TGTGCCAGCAGCCAAGAGCCCGCGACAGGGAATACGCAGTATTTT
CDR3aa: CASSQEPATGNTQYF
v_gene: TRBV3-1/TRBV3-2
d_gene: TRBD1
len: 15
j_gene: TRBJ2-3
abundance: .

CDR3nt: TGTGCCAGCAGTACTAGCGGGCACAATGAGCAGTTCTTC
CDR3aa: CASSTSGHNEQFF
v_gene: TRBV2
d_gene: TRBD2
len: 13
j_gene: TRBJ2-1
abundance: .

CDR3nt: TGTGCCAGCAGCTTTATTGGGAGAATTAACACAGATACGCAGTATTTT
CDR3aa: CASSFIGRINTDTQYF
v_gene: TRBV11-2
d_gene: .
len: 16
j_gene: TRBJ2-3
abundance: .

CDR3nt: TGTGCCAGCAAATTGGCTTCTGGGGCCAACGTCCTGACTTTC
CDR3aa: CASKLASGANVLTF
v_gene: TRBV7-2
d_gene: .
len: 14
j_gene: TRBJ2-6
abundance: .

CDR3nt: TGTGCCTGGAACGTTCAGGGGGCGTTTGGCTACACCTTC
CDR3aa: CAWNVQGAFGYTF
v_gene: TRBV30
d_gene: TRBD1
len: 13
j_gene: TRBJ1-2
abundance: .

CDR3nt: TGTGCCAGCAGCGGGGGACAGGGGGCGCATTACGAGCAGTACTTC
CDR3aa: CASSGGQGAHYEQYF
v_gene: TRBV11-2
d_gene: TRBD1
len: 15
j_gene: TRBJ2-7
abundance: .

CDR3nt: TGTGCCAGCAGCTCCCGGGACACGAACACTGAAGCTTTCTTT
CDR3aa: CASSSRDTNTEAFF
v_gene: TRBV9
d_gene: .
len: 14
j_gene: TRBJ1-1
abundance: .

CDR3nt: TGTGCCAGCAGTTACTCTGGAGAGTATGGCTACACCTTC
CDR3aa: CASSYSGEYGYTF
v_gene: TRBV6-5
d_gene: .
len: 13
j_gene: TRBJ1-2
abundance: .

CDR3nt: TGTGCCAGCAGTCTAGACAGGGGGCGCAATGAGCAGTTCTTC
CDR3aa: CASSLDRGRNEQFF
v_gene: TRBV6-5
d_gene: TRBD1
len: 14
j_gene: TRBJ2-1
abundance: .

CDR3nt: TGTGCCAGTAGAGCACAGGGGGCTATTATGGAAAAACTGTTTTTT
CDR3aa: CASRAQGAIMEKLFF
v_gene: TRBV19
d_gene: TRBD1
len: 15
j_gene: TRBJ1-4
abundance: .

CDR3nt: TGCAGCGTTGGGACTAGCGGGAGGACAGATACGCAGTATTTT
CDR3aa: CSVGTSGRTDTQYF
v_gene: TRBV29-1
d_gene: TRBD2
len: 14
j_gene: TRBJ2-3
abundance: once

CDR3nt: TGTGCTAGTGGGGAACAGGGGGTGTACACCGGGGAGCTGTTTTTT
CDR3aa: CASGEQGVYTGELFF
v_gene: TRBV12-5
d_gene: TRBD1
len: 15
j_gene: TRBJ2-2
abundance: .

CDR3nt: TGTGCCAGCAGCTTACCAGGGGCTGAAGCTTTCTTT
CDR3aa: CASSLPGAEAFF
v_gene: TRBV5-4
d_gene: .
len: 12
j_gene: TRBJ1-1
abundance: .

CDR3nt: TGTGCCAGCAGCGGGGGTATGGCGCGACCGTACTTC
CDR3aa: CASSGGMARPYF
v_gene: TRBV12-3/TRBV12-4
d_gene: .
len: 12
j_gene: TRBJ2-7
abundance: .

CDR3nt: TGTGCCAGCAGCTTATTACTAGCGGGAGGAACAGATACGCAGTATTTT
CDR3aa: CASSLLLAGGTDTQYF
v_gene: TRBV11-2
d_gene: TRBD2
len: 16
j_gene: TRBJ2-3
abundance: .

CDR3nt: TGTGCCAGCAGCTTAGTAGGGCTAGCGGGAGGGTCCACCGGGGAGCTGTTTTTT
CDR3aa: CASSLVGLAGGSTGELFF
v_gene: TRBV7-2
d_gene: TRBD2
len: 18
j_gene: TRBJ2-2
abundance: .

CDR3nt: TGTGCCTGGAGTGATGGGGCCGCCTATGGCTACACCTTC
CDR3aa: CAWSDGAAYGYTF
v_gene: TRBV30
d_gene: .
len: 13
j_gene: TRBJ1-2
abundance: once

CDR3nt: TGTGCCAGCACCAGACAGTCCGATCCAGAGACCCAGTACTTC
CDR3aa: CASTRQSDPETQYF
v_gene: TRBV7-9
d_gene: .
len: 14
j_gene: TRBJ2-5
abundance: .